These 19 T cell receptor beta chains were sequenced from one sample in a study of cytomegalovirus exposure and HLA in healthy donors. Researchers ran the PCR with 60 Vbeta and 13 Jbeta primers. Sequencing used immunoSEQ multiplex PCR; TCRdb keeps in-frame clones, though not all of them. The sample comprises under 200,000 clones, around 68% of which are singletons, and less than 3.5% rests with the top ten. Sequenced: PBMCs. These receptors were taken from a woman aged 40 to 55 in good health and CMV-seropositive.

The chain joins TRBV9 to TRBJ2-7; D might be TRBD2 (6 bases). Trimming shortened V by 2 bases and J by 2 bases, and 11 bases separated the two germline ends. From germline, CDR1 is SGDLS and CDR2 YYNGEE. This CDR3 has 14 amino acids. CDR3: CASSVGGSAYEQYF. Written as DNA, the CDR3 is TGTGCCAGCAGCGTCGGAGGGAGTGCCTACGAGCAGTACTTC.

J is TRBJ1-4 and V is TRBV7-2, with D tentatively TRBD1 (5 bases). Germline V lookup: CDR1 SGHTA, CDR2 FQGNSA. This CDR3 is 15 amino acids long. With 5 bases removed from V and 3 bases from J, the gap between germline ends came to 13 bases. CDR3 loop: CASSPQLGPNEKLFF. The CDR3 DNA reads TGTGCCAGCAGCCCACAGTTGGGGCCTAATGAAAAACTGTTTTTT.

This rearrangement joins TRBV18 to TRBJ1-1; 8 nucleotides line up with TRBD1. The CDR3 consists of 17 residues. Looked up from germline, CDR1 is KGHSH and CDR2 is LQKENI. The V and J ends lost 0 bases and 2 bases, in that order; junction bases with no gene match: 8. The CDR3 spells CASSPPGQGALNTEAFF. The CDR3, as DNA: TGTGCCAGCTCACCACCGGGCCAGGGGGCCCTAAACACTGAAGCTTTCTTT.

The V call is TRBV4-3, the J call TRBJ2-7, with 9 positions matching TRBD1. Germline V gene lookup returns CDR1 LGHNA and CDR2 YSLEER. The junction had 2 bases not matched to a gene; V was cut back by 1 base and J by 7 bases. The CDR3 has 13 amino acids. CDR3 nucleotide sequence: TGCGCCAGCAGCCAAGGGACAGGGGTTGAGCAGTACTTC. Protein sequence: CASSQGTGVEQYF.

V usage is TRBV6-1 and J usage is TRBJ2-1; 11 bases fit TRBD2. V trimming: 5 bases; J trimming: 7 bases; junction bases outside the gene matches: 7. This CDR3 comprises 15 residues. Germline-derived CDR1 and CDR2 are MNHNS and SASEGT. The CDR3 region is CASSTLAGGPNEQFF. The CDR3, as DNA: TGTGCCAGCAGTACCCTAGCGGGGGGACCGAATGAGCAGTTCTTC.

This clone was found a few times. This chain uses TRBV7-9 with TRBJ1-4; 7 nucleotides align to TRBD1. This CDR3 region has 14 residues. The V gene end was trimmed by 7 bases and the J gene end by 6 bases; junction bases not matched to a gene: 8. CDR1 is SEHNR, CDR2 FQNEAQ, per germline (reference sequence). DNA of the CDR3: TGTGCCAGCACTAGACAGGGCGGAGATGAAAAACTGTTTTTT. Translated, it gives CASTRQGGDEKLFF.

This chain uses TRBV2 with TRBJ2-6, with 11 bases lining up with TRBD1. Germline V lookup: CDR1 SNHLY, CDR2 FYNNEI. The J segment lost 0 bases and the V segment lost 10 bases, leaving 5 bases of the junction unmatched. This CDR3 spans 16 amino acids. The CDR3 DNA is TGTGCCACCCGGACAGGGGGCTCCTCTGGGGCCAACGTCCTGACTTTC. Translating gives CATRTGGSSGANVLTF.

The V call is TRBV4-1, the J call TRBJ1-2; 10 nucleotides match TRBD1. CDR1 and CDR2 (germline): MGHRA, YSYEKL. V trimming: 2 bases; J trimming: 2 bases; junction bases outside the gene matches: 5. CDR3 size: 16 residues. CDR3 nucleotides: TGCGCCAGCAGCCAACCCCCGGGACAGGGGAACTATGGCTACACCTTC. Encoded protein: CASSQPPGQGNYGYTF.

The V and J genes are TRBV2 and TRBJ2-7; 8 bases agree with TRBD2. The junction had 17 bases not matched to a gene; V was cut back by 4 bases and J by 3 bases. The CDR3 spans 18 residues. CDR1 is SNHLY, CDR2 FYNNEI, per germline. This CDR3 is CASSAIGTSGTLDYEQYF. CDR3 DNA sequence: TGTGCCAGCAGTGCTATAGGTACTAGCGGAACCCTGGACTACGAGCAGTACTTC.

The genes are TRBV28 and TRBJ1-2, with D unresolved. This CDR3 is built from 14 residues. The V gene lost 2 bases and the J gene lost 5 bases, with 12 bases spanning the gap. The germline V gene encodes CDR1 MDHEN and CDR2 SYDVKM. CDR3 in amino acids: CASSLTQVEYGYTF. CDR3 bases: TGTGCCAGCAGTTTAACGCAGGTTGAGTATGGCTACACCTTC.

V gene TRBV4-3 combines with J gene TRBJ1-5; TRBD1 agrees at 7 bases. Germline CDR1 and CDR2: LGHNA and YSLEER. CDR3 size: 16 residues. Trimming took 0 bases from V and 5 from J; bases not matched to a gene: 7. The CDR3 spells CASSQEINRGDQPQHF. CDR3 DNA: TGCGCCAGCAGCCAAGAGATAAACAGGGGTGATCAGCCCCAGCATTTT.

This clone was recorded only once. The gene calls are TRBV18 and TRBJ2-7; D may be TRBD1 (5 bases). Germline CDR1 and CDR2: KGHSH and LQKENI. The CDR3 is 15 residues long. V was pared by 3 bases and J by 1 base, with 13 bases between. CDR3 sequence reads: CASSPLRANSYEQYF. CDR3 DNA: TGTGCCAGCTCACCCCTCAGGGCCAATTCCTACGAGCAGTACTTC.

The chain links TRBV5-1 to TRBJ2-7; a possible D gene is TRBD1 (5 bases). CDR1 is SGHRS and CDR2 is YFSETQ in the germline V gene. This CDR3 has 15 residues. V gave up 1 base and J gave up 2 bases, with 13 bases separating them. For the CDR3, the DNA is TGCGCCAGCAGCTTGCCCGGACAAGTGACCTACGAGCAGTACTTC. This translates into CASSLPGQVTYEQYF.

V gene TRBV6-5 combines with J gene TRBJ1-5; the match to TRBD1 covers 8 bases. The V and J ends lost 6 bases and 5 bases, in that order; junction bases with no gene match: 6. CDR3 size: 14 residues. Germline CDR1 is MNHEY and CDR2 is SVGAGI. The CDR3 here is CASRPRQGYQPQHF. Here the CDR3 DNA reads TGTGCCAGCAGGCCCCGACAGGGGTATCAGCCCCAGCATTTT.

In its sample, this clone was seen a few times. The CDR3 DNA sequence: TGCGCCAGCAGCCAAGATGCAGTACGTTACACCGGGGAGCTGTTTTTT. Translated, it gives CASSQDAVRYTGELFF. The rearrangement links TRBV4-1 to TRBJ2-2; D is undetermined. The CDR3 spans 16 residues. CDR1 MGHRA and CDR2 YSYEKL come from the germline V gene. Between the trimmed V and J ends, which lost 0 bases and 3 bases, there was a span of 11 bases.

This clone came up once. The chain employs TRBV9 and TRBJ2-7; TRBD1 is a possible D gene (5 bases). Trimming took off 0 bases at V and 4 bases at J, with 11 bases between the two ends. The germline gives CDR1 SGDLS, CDR2 YYNGEE. The CDR3 is 14 residues long. This CDR3 reads CASSVGNRQYEQYF. The CDR3 DNA sequence: TGTGCCAGCAGCGTAGGAAACAGGCAATACGAGCAGTACTTC.

This clone was seen only a few times. V usage is TRBV14 and J usage is TRBJ1-2, with D possibly being TRBD1 (6 bases). The CDR3 is made up of 13 amino acids. Germline CDR1 SGHDN, CDR2 FVKESK. Trimming shortened V by 3 bases and J by 4 bases, and 9 bases separated the two germline ends. The CDR3 nucleotides are TGTGCCAGCAGCCAGACAGGCGTCTATGGCTACACCTTC. It translates to CASSQTGVYGYTF.

J is TRBJ1-2 and V is TRBV27; D call uncertain. The CDR3 is made up of 13 amino acids. V lost 3 bases to trimming and J lost 7 bases, with 12 bases between them. The germline V gene encodes CDR1 MNHEY and CDR2 SMNVEV (reference sequence). The CDR3 region is CASSFQDSAGYTF. The CDR3, as DNA: TGTGCCAGCAGTTTTCAGGATTCGGCTGGCTACACCTTC.

The V and J genes are TRBV18 and TRBJ2-7; D might be TRBD1 (6 bases). The CDR3 totals 13 residues. CDR1 KGHSH and CDR2 LQKENI come from the germline V gene. Trimming removed 6 bases at V and 2 bases at J, with 11 bases between. The CDR3 loop reads CASSQGQAYEQYF. CDR3 DNA: TGTGCCAGCTCTCAGGGACAAGCCTACGAGCAGTACTTC.